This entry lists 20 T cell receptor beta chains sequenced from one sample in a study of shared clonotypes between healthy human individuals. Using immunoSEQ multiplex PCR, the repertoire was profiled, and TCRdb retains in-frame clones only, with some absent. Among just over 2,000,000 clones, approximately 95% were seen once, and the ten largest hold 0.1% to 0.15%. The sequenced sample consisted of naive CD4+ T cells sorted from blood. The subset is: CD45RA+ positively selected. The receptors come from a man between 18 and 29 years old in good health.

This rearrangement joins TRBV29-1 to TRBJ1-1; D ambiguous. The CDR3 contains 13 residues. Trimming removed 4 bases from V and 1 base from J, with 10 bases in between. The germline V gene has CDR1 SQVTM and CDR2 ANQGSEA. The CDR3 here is CSVGVGRNTEAFF. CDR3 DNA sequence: TGCAGCGTTGGGGTGGGCAGGAACACTGAAGCTTTCTTT.

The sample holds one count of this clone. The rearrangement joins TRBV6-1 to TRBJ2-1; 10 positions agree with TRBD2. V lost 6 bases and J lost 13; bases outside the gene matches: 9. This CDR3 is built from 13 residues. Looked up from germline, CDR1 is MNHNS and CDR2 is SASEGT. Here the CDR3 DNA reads TGTGCCAGCAGCGGGCCGGGACTAGCGTACCAGTTCTTC. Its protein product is CASSGPGLAYQFF.

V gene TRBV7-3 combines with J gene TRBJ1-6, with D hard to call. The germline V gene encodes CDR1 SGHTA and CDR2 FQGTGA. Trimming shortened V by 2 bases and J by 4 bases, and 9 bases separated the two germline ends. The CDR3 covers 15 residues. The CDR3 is CASSLGPDYNSPLHF. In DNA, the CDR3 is TGTGCCAGCAGCTTAGGGCCCGATTATAATTCACCCCTCCACTTT.

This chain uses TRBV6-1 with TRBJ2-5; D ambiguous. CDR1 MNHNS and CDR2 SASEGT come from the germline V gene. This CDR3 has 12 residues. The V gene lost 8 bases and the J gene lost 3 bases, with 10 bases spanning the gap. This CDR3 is CASFYEEETQYF. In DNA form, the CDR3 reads TGTGCCAGCTTTTACGAGGAAGAGACCCAGTACTTC.

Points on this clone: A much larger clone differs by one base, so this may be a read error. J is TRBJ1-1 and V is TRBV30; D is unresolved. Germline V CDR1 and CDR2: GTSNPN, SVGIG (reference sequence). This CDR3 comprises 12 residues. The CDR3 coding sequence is TGTGCCTGGAATACAGAGAACACTGAAGCTTCCTTT. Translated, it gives CAWNTENTEASF.

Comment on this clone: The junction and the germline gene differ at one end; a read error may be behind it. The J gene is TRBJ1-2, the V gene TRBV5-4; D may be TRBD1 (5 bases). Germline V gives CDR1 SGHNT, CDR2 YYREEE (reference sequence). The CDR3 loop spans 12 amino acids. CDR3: CASSLESMGPFF. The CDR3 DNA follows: TGTGCCAGCAGCTTGGAATCGATGGGACCTTTCTTC. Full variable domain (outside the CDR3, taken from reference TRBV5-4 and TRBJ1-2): ETGVTQSPTHLIKTRGQQVTLRCSSQSGHNTVSWYQQALGQGPQFIFQYYREEENGRGNFPPRFSGLQFPNYSSELNVNALELDDSALYLCASSLESMGPFFGSGTRLTVV.

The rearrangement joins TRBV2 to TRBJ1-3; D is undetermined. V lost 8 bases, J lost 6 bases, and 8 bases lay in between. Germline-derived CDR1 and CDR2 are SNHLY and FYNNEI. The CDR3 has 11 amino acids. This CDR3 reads CASAPENTIYF. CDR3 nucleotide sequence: TGTGCCAGCGCACCGGAAAACACCATATATTTT.

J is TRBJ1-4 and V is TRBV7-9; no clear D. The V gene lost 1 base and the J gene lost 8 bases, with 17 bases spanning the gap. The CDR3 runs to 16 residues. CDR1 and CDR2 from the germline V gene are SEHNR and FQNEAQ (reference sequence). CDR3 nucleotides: TGTGCCAGCAGCTTAGGGGCGGCCCCTCTTGTCGAAAAACTGTTTTTT. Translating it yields CASSLGAAPLVEKLFF.

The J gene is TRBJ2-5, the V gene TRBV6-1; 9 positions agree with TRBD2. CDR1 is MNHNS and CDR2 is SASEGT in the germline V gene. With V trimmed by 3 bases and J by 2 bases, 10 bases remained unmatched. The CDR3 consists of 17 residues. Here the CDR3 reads CASSEMAGGPWQETQYF. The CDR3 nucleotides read TGTGCCAGCAGTGAGATGGCGGGGGGGCCGTGGCAAGAGACCCAGTACTTC.

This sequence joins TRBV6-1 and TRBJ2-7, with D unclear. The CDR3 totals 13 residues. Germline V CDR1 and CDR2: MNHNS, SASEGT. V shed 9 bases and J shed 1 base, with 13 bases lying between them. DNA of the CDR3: TGTGCCAGTGACATAGGTGTATCCTACGAGCAGTACTTC. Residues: CASDIGVSYEQYF.

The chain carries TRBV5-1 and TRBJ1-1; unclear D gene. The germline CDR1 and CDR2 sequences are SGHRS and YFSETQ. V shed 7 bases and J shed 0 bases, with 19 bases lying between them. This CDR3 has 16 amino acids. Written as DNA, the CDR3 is TGCGCCAGCCGACCTCCCCAGCGATCCATGAACACTGAAGCTTTCTTT. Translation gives CASRPPQRSMNTEAFF.

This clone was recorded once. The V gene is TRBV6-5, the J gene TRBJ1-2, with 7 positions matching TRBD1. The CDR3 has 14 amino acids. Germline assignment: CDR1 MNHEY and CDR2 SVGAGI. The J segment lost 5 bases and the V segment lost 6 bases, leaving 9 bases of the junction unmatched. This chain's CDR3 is CASRQQGLGYGYTF. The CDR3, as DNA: TGTGCCAGCAGACAACAGGGGTTAGGGTATGGCTACACCTTC.

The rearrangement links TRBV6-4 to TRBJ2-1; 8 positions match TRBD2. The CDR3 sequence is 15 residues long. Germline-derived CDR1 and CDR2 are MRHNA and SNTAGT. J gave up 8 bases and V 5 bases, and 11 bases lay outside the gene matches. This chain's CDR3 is CASSLQRGPADEQFF. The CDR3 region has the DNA TGTGCCAGCAGTCTACAGCGGGGGCCGGCCGATGAGCAGTTCTTC.

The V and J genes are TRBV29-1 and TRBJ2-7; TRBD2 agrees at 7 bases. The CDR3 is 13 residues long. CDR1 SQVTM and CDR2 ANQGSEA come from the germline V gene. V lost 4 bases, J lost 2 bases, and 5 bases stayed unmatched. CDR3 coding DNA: TGCAGCGTTGTTGGGGAGGGAGCCTACGAGCAGTACTTC. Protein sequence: CSVVGEGAYEQYF.

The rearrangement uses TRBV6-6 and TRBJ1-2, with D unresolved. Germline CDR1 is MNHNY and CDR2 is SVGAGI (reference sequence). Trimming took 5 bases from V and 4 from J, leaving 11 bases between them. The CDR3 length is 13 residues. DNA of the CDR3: TGTGCCAGCAGTCCGGACGGATTCTATGGCTACACCTTC. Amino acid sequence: CASSPDGFYGYTF.

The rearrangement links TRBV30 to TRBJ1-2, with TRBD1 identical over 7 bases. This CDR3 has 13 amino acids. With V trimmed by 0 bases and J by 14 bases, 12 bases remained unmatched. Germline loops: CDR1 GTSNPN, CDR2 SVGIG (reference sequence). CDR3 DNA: TGTGCCTGGAGTGTACAGGGGCGCCGGGGGAGAACCTTC. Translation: CAWSVQGRRGRTF.

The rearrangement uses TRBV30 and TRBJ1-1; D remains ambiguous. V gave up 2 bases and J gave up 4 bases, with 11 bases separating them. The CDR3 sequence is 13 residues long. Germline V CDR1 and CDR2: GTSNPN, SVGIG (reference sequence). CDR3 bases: TGTGCCTGGAGTACGACACGAGGCACTGAAGCTTTCTTT. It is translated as CAWSTTRGTEAFF.

The chain's CDR3 is CASSRRDTVSYEQYF. The DNA of the CDR3 is TGTGCCAGCAGCAGACGGGACACCGTCTCCTACGAGCAGTACTTC. The V gene is TRBV7-2, the J gene TRBJ2-7, with a weak D call TRBD1 (6 bases). This CDR3 contains 15 residues. Trimming took off 5 bases at V and 0 bases at J, with 14 bases between the two ends. Germline V gives CDR1 SGHTA, CDR2 FQGNSA.

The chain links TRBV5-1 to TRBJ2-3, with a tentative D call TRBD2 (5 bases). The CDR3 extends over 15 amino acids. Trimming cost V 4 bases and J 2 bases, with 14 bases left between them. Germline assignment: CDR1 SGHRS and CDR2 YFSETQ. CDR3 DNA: TGCGCCAGCAGCCCTGAGCGGAGACACACAGATACGCAGTATTTT. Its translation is CASSPERRHTDTQYF.

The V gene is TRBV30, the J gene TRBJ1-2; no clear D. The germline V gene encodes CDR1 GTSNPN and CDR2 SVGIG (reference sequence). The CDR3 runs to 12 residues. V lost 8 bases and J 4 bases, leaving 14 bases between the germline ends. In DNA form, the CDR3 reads TGTGCCGGGGTGGGGTCGGCCTATGGCTACACCTTC. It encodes CAGVGSAYGYTF. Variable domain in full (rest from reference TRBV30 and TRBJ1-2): SQTIHQWPATLVQPVGSPLSLECTVEGTSNPNLYWYRQAAGRGLQLLFYSVGIGQISSEVPQNLSASRPQDRQFILSSKKLLLSDSGFYLCAGVGSAYGYTFGSGTRLTVV.